This TCR beta chain appears in the sequencing data of a study of early T cells in non-severe SARS-CoV-2 infection (dated by TCRdb to the early 2020s). Regarding the complete study: Because TCR sequencing relied on bulk RNA taken from unsorted whole blood, pairing of alpha and beta chains was not possible.

Library preparation employed 5' RACE. The run used a NextSeq 500. In the TCR library protocol, unique molecular identifiers were attached to individual cDNA molecules to correct for PCR bias and sequencing error. Sequencing covered both TCR alpha and beta chains, and within each sample the abundances of alpha and beta sequences were tightly co-correlated. Concerning the study's data processing: V gene, J gene and CDR3 annotation of TCR sequences was performed with Decombinator V4. Expanded TCRs were defined as changing significantly between any two time points under a Poisson model with p below 0.0001. TCR abundances were normalised to the total number of TCRs sequenced per sample and expressed as counts per million. A search of VDJdb, accessed on 1 November 2021, was run for TCRs annotated to CMV, EBV and SARS-CoV-2, with TCRs annotated for multiple antigens excluded. The raw public reads went through TCRdb reprocessing: fastp at Q25, MiXCR clone calling, in-frame beta chains kept. Each CDR3 protein appears once, grouped with its most common genes and DNA. For this entry, the V and J calls and clone size follow TCRdb and not the study's own pipeline. Within this sample are tens of thousands of distinct CDR3 sequences, with 8% to 10% of them counted one time only. The ten largest clones represent about 9.4% of the sample.

A case-control design nested within a healthcare worker cohort in London, UK, was used, with weekly nasopharyngeal swab PCR tests and blood sampling performed. Healthcare workers were enrolled in the week of the UK lockdown, from 23 to 31 March 2020, and were followed every week for up to roughly 15 weeks. What the work shows at the level of the full study, not this receptor alone: VDJdb matching was skewed toward anti-spike CD8 responses, so virus-specific expansions were likely underestimated and private and CD4 specificities were missed.

Remarks on this clonotype: Its cognate antigen has yet to be identified. The record has no base qualities; no much larger clone is one base away.

Sequencing was carried out using whole blood. This receptor was identified in an adult who was a healthcare worker with PCR-confirmed SARS-CoV-2 infection or an uninfected control (not recorded which).

The DNA sequence reads TGTGCCAGCAGCCGGCGACAGGGCGACTATAATGAGCAGTTCTTC. Protein translation: CASSRRQGDYNEQFF. Recombination linked TRBV11-2 to TRBJ2-1, with 7 bases in between that match TRBD1. V lost 5 bases and J lost 7 bases, and the count of bases not matched to a germline gene is 11. CDR1 and CDR2 are drawn from the germline V gene: SGHAT, FQNNGV. Inclusive of the bounding cysteine and phenylalanine, the CDR3 is 15 residues long. The retained sequence is limited to the CDR3, 45 bases, with the frame set at the first base.